The 9 T cell receptor beta chains below come from one sample, sequenced in a study of post-analysis software for immune sequencing data. Points from the study as a whole: Four or five TRBV segments, TRBV5-6, TRBV5-1 and TRBV20-1 among them, were found more frequent in patients than controls.

No antigen is known for these receptors. Libraries were made from TCR beta cDNA, and they carried unique molecular identifiers. In TCRdb, the PCR reads were re-called with MiXCR into one record per CDR3 protein. This sample has fewer than 900,000 distinct CDR3 sequences; about 43% occur once, and the top ten carry roughly 4.4%. The sequenced material came from blood. The receptors originated from a girl aged 10 to 17 with multiple sclerosis.

This clonotype has more than one count but fewer than ten. This chain uses TRBV7-3 with TRBJ2-1; D may be TRBD2 (6 bases). The CDR3 contains 14 residues. V was pared by 5 bases and J by 9 bases, with 17 bases between. Germline V gene data show CDR1 as SGHTA and CDR2 as FQGTGA. CDR3 amino acids: CASSPRTNGGEQFF. The CDR3 coding sequence is TGTGCCAGCAGCCCAAGGACTAACGGCGGTGAGCAGTTCTTC.

The chain is built from TRBV20-1 and TRBJ2-1, with TRBD2 identical over 13 bases. Germline V gives CDR1 DFQATT, CDR2 SNEGSKA (reference sequence). CDR3 size: 19 residues. V lost 0 bases, J lost 5 bases, and 13 bases stayed unmatched. CDR3 DNA: TGCAGTGCTAGAGATCTTAGGACTAGCGGGAGTTTCGGGCACAATGAGCAGTTCTTC. Amino acid sequence: CSARDLRTSGSFGHNEQFF.

This chain links TRBV28 with TRBJ2-3; D uncertain. CDR1 MDHEN and CDR2 SYDVKM come from the germline V gene. V lost 8 bases, J lost 0 bases, and 21 bases lay in between. This CDR3 comprises 17 residues. The CDR3 protein is CASAPLTASASTDTQYF. DNA for the CDR3: TGTGCCAGCGCACCACTCACAGCCTCTGCTAGCACAGATACGCAGTATTTT.

The chain links TRBV5-1 to TRBJ2-4, with D unresolved. The assigned J gene may be wrong: the sequence end matches TRBJ2-7 better. The CDR3 length is 13 residues. CDR1 is SGHRS, CDR2 YFSETQ, per germline. The CDR3 here is CASQMDDSYEQYF. DNA for the CDR3: TGCGCCAGCCAGATGGACGACTCCTACGAGCAGTACTTC.

This clonotype was observed a handful of times. This rearrangement joins TRBV15 to TRBJ2-6; D not resolved. The CDR3 has 15 residues. Per the germline V gene, CDR1 is LNHNV and CDR2 is YYDKDF (reference sequence). V was cut by 5 bases and J by 0 bases, with 8 bases left in between. CDR3 residues: CATSSSGSGANVLTF. The CDR3 DNA reads TGTGCCACCAGCTCCTCGGGCTCTGGGGCCAACGTCCTGACTTTC.

This clonotype was detected only a few times. This chain joins TRBV7-8 and TRBJ2-7, with 8 nucleotides matching TRBD1. Germline lookup yields CDR1 SGHVS and CDR2 FQNEAQ. With 1 base clipped from V and 3 bases from J, the junction kept 11 bases outside the gene matches. The CDR3 runs 17 residues. The CDR3 region has the DNA TGTGCCAGCAGCTTAGGACAGGGGCTCAGAACTCACTACGAGCAGTACTTC. Translating it yields CASSLGQGLRTHYEQYF.

This clonotype was seen more than once but under ten times. V gene TRBV20-1 combines with J gene TRBJ2-3; no reliable D call. Germline V gene lookup returns CDR1 DFQATT and CDR2 SNEGSKA (reference sequence). This CDR3 is built from 14 residues. V lost 6 bases and J lost 4, with 17 bases in between. CDR3 protein: CSARIRGPPDTQYF. The CDR3 bases are TGCAGTGCCAGGATTAGAGGCCCTCCAGATACGCAGTATTTT.

The rearrangement links TRBV27 to TRBJ2-3; 12 nucleotides line up with TRBD2. The V segment lost 4 bases and the J segment 6 bases; nucleotides outside the gene matches: 5. CDR1 MNHEY and CDR2 SMNVEV come from the germline V gene (reference sequence). The CDR3 is 15 residues long. DNA for the CDR3: TGTGCCAGCAGTTATAGGACTAGCGGGACCGATACGCAGTATTTT. It specifies CASSYRTSGTDTQYF.

The CDR3 is CASSLTGGFDQPQHF. CDR3 in DNA: TGTGCCAGCAGTCTGACAGGGGGCTTCGATCAGCCCCAGCATTTT. This chain links TRBV12-3 or TRBV12-4 with TRBJ1-5; 10 bases fit TRBD1. The trim removed 5 bases at V and 5 bases at J, leaving 6 bases unmatched. The CDR3 spans 15 residues.